This entry concerns a single T cell receptor beta chain. There are 14 residues in the CDR3. Trimming cost V 1 base and J 4 bases, with 10 bases left between them. In germline, CDR1 is SGHTA, CDR2 FQGTGA. The table came from immunoSEQ multiplex PCR; TCRdb's copy has only in-frame clones and leaves some out. The sample yields about 68,000 clones, around 95% seen once. The sample consisted of PBMCs. The chain joins TRBV7-3 to TRBJ1-2, with a possible D match to TRBD1 (6 bases). This clonotype originated in a man aged 35 to 55 with rheumatoid arthritis. The DNA for the CDR3 is TGTGCCAGCAGCTTAAACAGGGTCAGCTATGGCTACACCTTC. The encoded protein is CASSLNRVSYGYTF. The full variable domain, in which reference TRBV7-3 and TRBJ1-2 provide the parts outside the CDR3, is GAGVSQTPSNKVTEKGKYVELRCDPISGHTALYWYRQSLGQGPEFLIYFQGTGAADDSGLPNDRFFAVRPEGSVSTLKIQRTERGDSAVYLCASSLNRVSYGYTFGSGTRLTVV.